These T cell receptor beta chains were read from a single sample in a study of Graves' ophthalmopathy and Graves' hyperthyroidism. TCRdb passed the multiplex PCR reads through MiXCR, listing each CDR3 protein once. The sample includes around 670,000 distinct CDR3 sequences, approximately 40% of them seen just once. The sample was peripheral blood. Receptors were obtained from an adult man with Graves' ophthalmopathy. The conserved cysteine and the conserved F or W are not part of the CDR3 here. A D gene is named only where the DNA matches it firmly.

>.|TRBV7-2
ASSQLKQGYEQY
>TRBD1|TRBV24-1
ATSDRSSGTGDGGYT
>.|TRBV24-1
ATSDTREAGTETQY
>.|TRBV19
TSSIEGTEAPLH
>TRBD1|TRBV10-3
AISPGQGRSPLH
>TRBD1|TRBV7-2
AWRGQGFHTGELF
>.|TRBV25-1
ASSDSAGQGTIY
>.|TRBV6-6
ASSELDGVKQETQY
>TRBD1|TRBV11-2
ASIRQGIGNYGYT
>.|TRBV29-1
SVHTQGPVD
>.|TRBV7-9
ASNLAAGDNSPLH
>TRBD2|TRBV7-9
ASSLLAGGTREQY
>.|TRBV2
ASSTGALTGYT
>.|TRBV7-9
ASREAQETQY
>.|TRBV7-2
ASSLVPGEQY
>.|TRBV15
ATSADTNTGELF
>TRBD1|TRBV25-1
ATGQGTYEQY
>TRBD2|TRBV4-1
ASSQEGLGPYEQY
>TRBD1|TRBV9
ASSPVTGGNSPLH
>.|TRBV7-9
ASSLLQNTGELF
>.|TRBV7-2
AGSYSGASGANVLT
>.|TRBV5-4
ASRKRDGNTEAF
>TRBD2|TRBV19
AARGRGGETQY
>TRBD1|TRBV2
ACSGRQGNGYT
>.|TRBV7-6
ASSQDFGELF
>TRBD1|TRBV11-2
ASSQGQGETQH
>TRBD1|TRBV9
ASSDGTGGTSPLH
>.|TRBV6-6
ASSYLAQETQY
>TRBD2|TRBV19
ASSNPGLAGGETQY
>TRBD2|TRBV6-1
ASSSASGVNTGELF
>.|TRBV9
ASSDGGGAESYGYT
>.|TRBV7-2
ASRRDTRYEQY
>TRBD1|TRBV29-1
SVEKGGRGDEQY
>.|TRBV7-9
ASSTGDTYTGELF
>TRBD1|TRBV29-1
SSTGVTYEQY